The next 27 T cell receptor beta chains were all read from a single sample in a study of T cells in Graves' hyperthyroidism and ophthalmopathy. Amplified TCR beta CDR3 regions derived from RNA transcripts. First-round RT-PCR of the TCR CDR3 relied on the HTBI primer set. TCRdb reanalysed the multiplex PCR reads using MiXCR and keeps one entry per CDR3 protein. Of approximately 490,000 distinct CDR3 sequences listed, about 20% were seen once; the top ten hold about 49%. Sequences were obtained from blood. Receptors originate from a woman in her 70s with Graves' ophthalmopathy.

This clonotype was seen more than once but under ten times. This chain's CDR3 is CASSLQGEMNTEAFF. The CDR3, as DNA: TGTGCCAGCAGCTTACAGGGGGAAATGAACACTGAAGCTTTCTTT. The V and J genes are TRBV5-6 and TRBJ1-1, with TRBD1 matching 8 bases. This CDR3 contains 15 residues. The germline CDR1 and CDR2 sequences are SGHDT and YYEEEE. Trimming took 2 bases from V and 0 from J; bases not matched to a gene: 3.

This clonotype was counted a few times. This chain links TRBV12-3 or TRBV12-4 with TRBJ2-1; D perhaps matches TRBD2 (7 bases). The length of the CDR3 is 15 residues. Trimming stripped 6 bases from V and 10 bases from J, with 22 bases between. The CDR3 protein is CASSGSAGAGEEQFF. The CDR3 DNA sequence: TGTGCCAGCAGCGGTAGTGCGGGGGCGGGGGAAGAGCAGTTCTTC.

The chain has TRBV5-8 and TRBJ1-5; possibly TRBD1 for D (6 bases). The germline V gene encodes CDR1 SGHTS and CDR2 YDEGEE. V lost 10 bases and J lost 5, with 19 bases in between. The CDR3 spans 14 residues. CDR3 residues: CASNIRPGDQPQHF. Written as DNA, the CDR3 is TGTGCCTCCAACATCAGGCCAGGGGATCAGCCCCAGCATTTT.

The chain uses TRBV7-9 and TRBJ2-2; 10 nucleotides match TRBD2. Germline V gives CDR1 SEHNR, CDR2 FQNEAQ (reference sequence). Losses at the gene ends were 5 bases for V and 4 bases for J; bases not matched to a gene: 13. The CDR3 is made up of 18 amino acids. The DNA for the CDR3 is TGTGCCAGCAGCCTCTACTTTAGCGGGAGGTTCGGCACCGGGGAGCTGTTTTTT. The encoded protein is CASSLYFSGRFGTGELFF.

This clonotype was counted a few times. The rearrangement links TRBV3-1 to TRBJ2-1, with 9 bases aligning to TRBD1. The CDR3 runs 17 residues. V dropped 3 bases and J dropped 8; count of bases not matched to a gene: 14. Germline assignment: CDR1 LGHDT and CDR2 YNNKEL (reference sequence). The CDR3 sequence is CASSQMAGTGFYDEQFF. CDR3 bases: TGTGCCAGCAGCCAGATGGCAGGGACAGGGTTCTATGATGAGCAGTTCTTC.

The chain carries TRBV30 and TRBJ1-6, with no clear D. Germline V gene lookup returns CDR1 GTSNPN and CDR2 SVGIG (reference sequence). The CDR3 runs 16 residues. V lost 0 bases and J 0 bases, leaving 9 bases between the germline ends. The CDR3 DNA reads as TGTGCCTGGAGTGTATCGCTATTCTCCTATAATTCACCCCTCCACTTT. Translation gives CAWSVSLFSYNSPLHF. Together with reference TRBV30 and TRBJ1-6, the CDR3 gives the full variable domain: SQTIHQWPATLVQPVGSPLSLECTVEGTSNPNLYWYRQAAGRGLQLLFYSVGIGQISSEVPQNLSASRPQDRQFILSSKKLLLSDSGFYLCAWSVSLFSYNSPLHFGNGTRLTVT.

The CDR3, as DNA: TGTGCCAGCAATCGGCGCACTGGGGAAGCCCAGCATTTT. Translating gives CASNRRTGEAQHF. The rearrangement uses TRBV7-2 and TRBJ1-5; D gene uncertain. Trimming removed 7 bases from V and 11 bases from J, with 18 bases in between. This CDR3 comprises 13 residues. Per germline, CDR1 SGHTA and CDR2 FQGNSA.

This clonotype appeared a few times. The V and J genes are TRBV6-2 or TRBV6-3 and TRBJ1-6; D is undetermined. The CDR3 runs 16 residues. Germline values: CDR1 MNHEY, CDR2 SVGEGT. V was shortened by 6 bases and J by 6 bases, with 18 bases between the two germline ends. CDR3 in amino acids: CASRTRWELLNSPLHF. CDR3 DNA: TGTGCCAGCAGGACCCGATGGGAGCTCCTTAATTCACCCCTCCACTTT.

This clonotype has more than one count but fewer than ten. The V and J genes are TRBV11-2 and TRBJ2-7; TRBD1 matches 7 bases. CDR3 length: 15 residues. Trimming removed 5 bases from V and 3 bases from J; junction bases left unmatched: 10. Germline values: CDR1 SGHAT, CDR2 FQNNGV. The chain's CDR3 is CASSRDSDRDYEQYF. The CDR3 DNA reads as TGTGCCAGCAGCCGGGACAGCGATCGAGACTACGAGCAGTACTTC.

This CDR3 is CSARDSSGSVTDTQYF. For the CDR3, the DNA is TGCAGTGCTAGGGATAGTAGCGGGAGTGTTACAGATACGCAGTATTTT. The chain carries TRBV20-1 and TRBJ2-3, with 9 bases that match TRBD2. Trimming at V came to 3 bases and at J to 3 bases, leaving 10 bases not matched to a gene. CDR3 length: 16 amino acids. Per germline, CDR1 DFQATT and CDR2 SNEGSKA (reference sequence).

The chain has TRBV27 and TRBJ2-7; TRBD1 agrees at 9 bases. The germline CDR1 and CDR2 sequences are MNHEY and SMNVEV (reference sequence). J gave up 3 bases and V 8 bases, and 14 bases lay outside the gene matches. This CDR3 comprises 16 residues. In nucleotides, the CDR3 is TGTGCCAGCGGGACCGGGACAGGGAAAACTTACTACGAGCAGTACTTC. This encodes CASGTGTGKTYYEQYF.

This clonotype occurred many times. V is TRBV20-1 and J is TRBJ1-1, with D perhaps matching TRBD1 (5 bases). CDR1 is DFQATT, CDR2 SNEGSKA, per germline (reference sequence). This CDR3 is built from 11 residues. V lost 1 base to trimming and J lost 6 bases, with 6 bases between them. This CDR3 is CSARGGPEAFF. CDR3 bases: TGCAGTGCTAGAGGGGGCCCTGAAGCTTTCTTT.

This clonotype was picked up many times. The V gene is TRBV10-3, the J gene TRBJ2-7; D unresolved. The ends were cut back, 0 bases at V and 4 bases at J, with 4 bases in the middle. This CDR3 contains 12 residues. The germline gives CDR1 ENHRY, CDR2 SYGVKD. The CDR3 nucleotides read TGTGCCATCAGTGAGTCCGTGTACGAGCAGTACTTC. Protein sequence: CAISESVYEQYF.

V usage is TRBV5-1 and J usage is TRBJ2-6; maybe TRBD2 (6 bases). Germline CDR1 SGHRS, CDR2 YFSETQ. The length of the CDR3 is 16 residues. V lost 0 bases to trimming and J lost 1 base, with 8 bases between them. This CDR3 is CASSLARGSGANVLTF. As DNA, the CDR3 is TGCGCCAGCAGCTTGGCTCGGGGGTCTGGGGCCAACGTCCTGACTTTC.

Regarding this clonotype: This may come from a read error, since a much larger clone is one base off. This chain connects TRBV7-2 to TRBJ2-5; D is perhaps TRBD1 (5 bases). This CDR3 has 13 amino acids. CDR1 SGHTA and CDR2 FQGNSA come from the germline V gene. Between the trimmed V and J ends, which lost 5 bases and 5 bases, there was a span of 12 bases. DNA for the CDR3: TGTGCCAGCAGCGTAGGGGCTTTGGAGACCCAGTACTTC. Encoded protein: CASSVGALETQYF.

This chain links TRBV5-5 with TRBJ1-1; D is undetermined. This CDR3 has 12 amino acids. Germline assignment: CDR1 SGHKS and CDR2 YYEKEE (reference sequence). Trimming removed 2 bases at V and 6 bases at J, with 8 bases between. CDR3 bases: TGTGCCAGCAGCTTCGCGGAAGCTGAAGCTTTCTTT. Protein product: CASSFAEAEAFF.

DNA of the CDR3: TGTGCCAGCAGCCCCCGGGACTACCATAATGAGCAGTTCTTC. It is translated as CASSPRDYHNEQFF. The chain has TRBV7-8 and TRBJ2-1, with 7 bases matching TRBD2. CDR3 size: 14 residues. V lost 5 bases to trimming and J lost 7 bases; unmatched junction nucleotides: 8. Germline CDR1 reads SGHVS; CDR2 reads FQNEAQ. The variable domain in full, with the rest retrieved from reference TRBV7-8 and TRBJ2-1, is GAGVSQSPRYKVAKRGQDVALRCDPISGHVSLFWYQQALGQGPEFLTYFQNEAQLDKSGLPSDRFFAERPEGSVSTLKIQRTQQEDSAVYLCASSPRDYHNEQFFGPGTRLTVL.

The chain couples TRBV6-1 to TRBJ2-5; 13 bases are shared with TRBD2. Germline CDR1 reads MNHNS; CDR2 reads SASEGT. After removal of 3 bases from V and 4 bases from J, the junction contained 5 bases not matched to a gene. The CDR3 is 16 residues long. The CDR3 here is CASSEAWTSGRETQYF. The CDR3 bases are TGTGCCAGCAGTGAGGCTTGGACTAGCGGGAGAGAGACCCAGTACTTC.

This clonotype has a handful of counts. The rearrangement uses TRBV10-3 and TRBJ2-1; TRBD2 matches 7 bases. CDR1 and CDR2 (germline): ENHRY, SYGVKD. This CDR3 has 15 amino acids. Trimming at V came to 4 bases and at J to 4 bases, leaving 7 bases not matched to a gene. The CDR3 DNA reads as TGTGCCATCAGTGGTCTAGCGGAAAATTACAATGAGCAGTTCTTC. It translates to CAISGLAENYNEQFF.

Ten or more counts support this clonotype. This rearrangement joins TRBV12-3 or TRBV12-4 to TRBJ2-7, with D unclear. The CDR3 extends over 12 amino acids. Trimming left V 3 bases short and J 5 bases short, with 8 bases between. CDR3 sequence reads: CASSFGRDEQYF. Written as DNA, the CDR3 is TGTGCCAGCAGTTTCGGACGTGACGAGCAGTACTTC.

This clonotype was found a few times. The chain joins TRBV12-3 or TRBV12-4 to TRBJ2-1; TRBD1 is a possible D gene (5 bases). CDR3 length: 11 residues. V was pared by 4 bases and J by 10 bases, with 8 bases between. DNA of the CDR3: TGTGCCAGCAGTTGGACAATCGAGCAGTTCTTC. The encoded protein is CASSWTIEQFF.

The chain joins TRBV6-5 to TRBJ1-1; TRBD1 agrees at 10 bases. Losses at the gene ends were 1 base for V and 3 bases for J; bases not matched to a gene: 8. The germline V gene encodes CDR1 MNHEY and CDR2 SVGAGI. This CDR3 is 17 amino acids long. CDR3 sequence reads: CASSYWNSGQGYTEAFF. The CDR3 region has the DNA TGTGCCAGCAGTTACTGGAATTCGGGACAGGGGTACACTGAAGCTTTCTTT.

This clonotype was found a few times. At one boundary the junction diverges from the germline segment, which might be a read error. V and J are TRBV7-7 and TRBJ2-3, with D hard to call. Germline values: CDR1 SSHAT, CDR2 FNYEAQ (reference sequence). The CDR3 loop spans 15 amino acids. CDR3 in amino acids: CASSLSPSTGDTQYF. The DNA of the CDR3 is TGTGCTAGCAGCTTAAGTCCCTCCACGGGAGATACGCAGTATTTT.

This clonotype was recorded many times. The chain couples TRBV27 to TRBJ1-5; 7 bases line up with TRBD1. Germline CDR1 is MNHEY and CDR2 is SMNVEV (reference sequence). This CDR3 comprises 14 residues. With V trimmed by 5 bases and J by 3 bases, 4 bases remained unmatched. DNA of the CDR3: TGTGCCAGCAGTCGGGACAGACACAATCAGCCCCAGCATTTT. Its translation is CASSRDRHNQPQHF.

This clonotype was observed at least ten times. The V and J genes are TRBV28 and TRBJ2-3, with a tentative D call TRBD2 (5 bases). The CDR3 consists of 16 residues. Trimming removed 7 bases from V and 2 bases from J, with 19 bases in between. The germline gives CDR1 MDHEN, CDR2 SYDVKM. CDR3 sequence (DNA): TGTGCCAGCACCCTGGAGGCGGCTCGATACACAGATACGCAGTATTTT. It encodes CASTLEAARYTDTQYF.

This clonotype was detected a few times. A much larger clone lies a single base off, so this may be a read error. The genes are TRBV7-8 and TRBJ1-1, with D hard to call. CDR1 is SGHVS and CDR2 is FQNEAQ in the germline V gene. CDR3 length: 15 residues. V lost 5 bases and J 0 bases, leaving 13 bases between the germline ends. The CDR3 coding sequence is TGTGCCAGCAGCCTAAGGGAGGGTATGAACACTGAAGCTTTCTTT. It translates to CASSLREGMNTEAFF.

The V and J genes are TRBV18 and TRBJ2-1; 9 bases are a match to TRBD2. The CDR3 contains 17 residues. V dropped 6 bases and J dropped 2; count of bases not matched to a gene: 11. CDR1 is KGHSH, CDR2 LQKENI, per germline. The CDR3 coding sequence is TGTGCCAGCTCCCAAGCACTAGGCGGGGGGGCCTACAATGAGCAGTTCTTC. It yields the protein CASSQALGGGAYNEQFF.